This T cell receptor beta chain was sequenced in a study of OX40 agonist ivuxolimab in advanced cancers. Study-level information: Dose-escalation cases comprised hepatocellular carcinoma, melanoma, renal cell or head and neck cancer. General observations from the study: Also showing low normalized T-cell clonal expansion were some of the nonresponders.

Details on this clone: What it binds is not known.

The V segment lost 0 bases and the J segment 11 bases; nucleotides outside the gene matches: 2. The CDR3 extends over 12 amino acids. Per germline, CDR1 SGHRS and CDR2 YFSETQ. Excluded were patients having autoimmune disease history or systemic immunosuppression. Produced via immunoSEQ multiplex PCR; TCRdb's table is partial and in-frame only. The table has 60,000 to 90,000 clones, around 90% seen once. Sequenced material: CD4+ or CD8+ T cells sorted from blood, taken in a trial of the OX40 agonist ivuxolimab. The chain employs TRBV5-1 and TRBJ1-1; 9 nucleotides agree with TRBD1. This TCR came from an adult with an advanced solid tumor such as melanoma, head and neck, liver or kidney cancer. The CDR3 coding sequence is TGCGCCAGCAGCTTGGGGACAGGGGATGCTTTCTTT. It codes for CASSLGTGDAFF. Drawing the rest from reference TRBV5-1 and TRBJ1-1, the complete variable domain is KAGVTQTPRYLIKTRGQQVTLSCSPISGHRSVSWYQQTPGQGLQFLFEYFSETQRNKGNFPGRFSGRQFSNSRSEMNVSTLELGDSALYLCASSLGTGDAFFGQGTRLTVV.